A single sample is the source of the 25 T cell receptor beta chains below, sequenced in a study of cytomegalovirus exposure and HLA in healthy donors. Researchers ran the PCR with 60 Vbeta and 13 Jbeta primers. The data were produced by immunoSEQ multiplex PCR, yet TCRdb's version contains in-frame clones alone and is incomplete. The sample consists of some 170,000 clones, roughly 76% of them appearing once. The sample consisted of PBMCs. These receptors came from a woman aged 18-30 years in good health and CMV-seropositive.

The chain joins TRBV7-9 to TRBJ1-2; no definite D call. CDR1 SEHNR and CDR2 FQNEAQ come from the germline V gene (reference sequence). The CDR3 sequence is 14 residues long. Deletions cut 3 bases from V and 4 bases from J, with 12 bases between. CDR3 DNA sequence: TGTGCCAGCAGCTTGGGGAGACCTACCTATGGCTACACCTTC. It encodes CASSLGRPTYGYTF.

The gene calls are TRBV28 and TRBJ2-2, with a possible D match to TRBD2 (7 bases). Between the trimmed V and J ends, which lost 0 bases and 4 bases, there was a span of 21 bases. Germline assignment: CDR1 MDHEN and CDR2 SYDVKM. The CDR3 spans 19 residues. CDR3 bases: TGTGCCAGCAGTTTATGGGTTGGGGGCCTAGCGGTCTTCACCGGGGAGCTGTTTTTT. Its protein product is CASSLWVGGLAVFTGELFF. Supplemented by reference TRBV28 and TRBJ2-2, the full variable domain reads DVKVTQSSRYLVKRTGEKVFLECVQDMDHENMFWYRQDPGLGLRLIYFSYDVKMKEKGDIPEGYSVSREKKERFSLILESASTNQTSMYLCASSLWVGGLAVFTGELFFGEGSRLTVL.

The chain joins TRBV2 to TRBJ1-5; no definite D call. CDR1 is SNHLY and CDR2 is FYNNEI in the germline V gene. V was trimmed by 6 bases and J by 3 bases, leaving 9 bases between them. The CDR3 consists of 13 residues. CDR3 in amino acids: CASRVRTNQPQHF. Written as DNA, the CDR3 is TGTGCCAGCAGGGTCAGAACCAATCAGCCCCAGCATTTT.

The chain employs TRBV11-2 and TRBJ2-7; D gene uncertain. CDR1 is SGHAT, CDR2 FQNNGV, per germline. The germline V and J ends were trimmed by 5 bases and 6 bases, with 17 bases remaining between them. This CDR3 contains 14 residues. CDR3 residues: CASSPLTRPGEQYF. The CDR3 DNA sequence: TGTGCCAGCAGCCCTTTAACCCGTCCGGGCGAGCAGTACTTC.

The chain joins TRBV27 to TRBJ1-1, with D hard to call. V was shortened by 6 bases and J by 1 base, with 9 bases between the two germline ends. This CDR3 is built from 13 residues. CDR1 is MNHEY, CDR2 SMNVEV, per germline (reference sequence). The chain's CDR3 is CASRRQQNTEAFF. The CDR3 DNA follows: TGTGCCAGCAGGCGGCAGCAGAACACTGAAGCTTTCTTT.

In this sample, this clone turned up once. Here the CDR3 DNA reads TGTGCCACCAGCGGACCCGGGACTAGCGGGGCTAGCTACGAGCAGTACTTC. Translation gives CATSGPGTSGASYEQYF. The chain carries TRBV15 and TRBJ2-7, with 13 bases fitting TRBD2. J was trimmed by 3 bases and V by 5 bases; bases with no gene match: 10. CDR1 LNHNV and CDR2 YYDKDF come from the germline V gene (reference sequence). The CDR3 is 17 amino acids.

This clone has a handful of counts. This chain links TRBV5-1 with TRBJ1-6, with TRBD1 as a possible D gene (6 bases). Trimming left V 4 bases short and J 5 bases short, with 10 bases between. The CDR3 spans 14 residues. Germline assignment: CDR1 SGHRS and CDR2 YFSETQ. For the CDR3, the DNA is TGCGCCAGCAGCACCCGGACAGATAATTCACCCCTCCACTTT. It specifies CASSTRTDNSPLHF.

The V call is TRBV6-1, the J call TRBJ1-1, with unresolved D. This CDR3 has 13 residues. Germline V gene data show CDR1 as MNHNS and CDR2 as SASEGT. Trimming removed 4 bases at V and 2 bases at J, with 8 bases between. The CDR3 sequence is CASSVGSNTEAFF. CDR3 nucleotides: TGTGCCAGCAGTGTGGGCAGCAACACTGAAGCTTTCTTT.

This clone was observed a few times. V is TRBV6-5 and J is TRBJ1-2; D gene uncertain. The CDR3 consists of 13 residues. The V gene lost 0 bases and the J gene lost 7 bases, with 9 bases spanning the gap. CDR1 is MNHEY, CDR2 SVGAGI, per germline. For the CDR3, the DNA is TGTGCCAGCAGTTACTCGAGCCCTTTTGGCTACACCTTC. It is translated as CASSYSSPFGYTF.

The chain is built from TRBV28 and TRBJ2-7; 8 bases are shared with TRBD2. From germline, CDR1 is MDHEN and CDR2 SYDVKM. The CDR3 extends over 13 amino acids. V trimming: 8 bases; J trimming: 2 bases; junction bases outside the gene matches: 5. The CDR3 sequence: CASEVAGTYEQYF. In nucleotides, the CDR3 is TGTGCCAGCGAGGTAGCGGGGACCTACGAGCAGTACTTC. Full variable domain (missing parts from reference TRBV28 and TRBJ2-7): DVKVTQSSRYLVKRTGEKVFLECVQDMDHENMFWYRQDPGLGLRLIYFSYDVKMKEKGDIPEGYSVSREKKERFSLILESASTNQTSMYLCASEVAGTYEQYFGPGTRLTVT.

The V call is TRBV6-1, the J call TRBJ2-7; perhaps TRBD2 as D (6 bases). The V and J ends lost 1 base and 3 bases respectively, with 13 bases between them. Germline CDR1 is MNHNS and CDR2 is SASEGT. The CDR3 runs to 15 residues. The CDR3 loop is CASSEGAGMFYEQYF. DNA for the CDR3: TGTGCCAGCAGTGAAGGGGCGGGGATGTTCTACGAGCAGTACTTC.

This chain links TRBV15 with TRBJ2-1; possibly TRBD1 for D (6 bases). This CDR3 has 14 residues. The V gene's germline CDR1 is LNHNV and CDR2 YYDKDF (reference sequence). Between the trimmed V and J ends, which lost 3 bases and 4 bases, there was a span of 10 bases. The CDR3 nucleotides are TGTGCCACCAGCAGTCCCCAGGGGTACAATGAGCAGTTCTTC. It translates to CATSSPQGYNEQFF.

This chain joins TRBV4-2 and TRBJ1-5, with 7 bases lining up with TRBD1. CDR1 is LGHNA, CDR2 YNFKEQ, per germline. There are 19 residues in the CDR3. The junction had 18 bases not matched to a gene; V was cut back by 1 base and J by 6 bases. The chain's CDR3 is CASSQAGDTRGIGSQPQHF. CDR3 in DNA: TGTGCCAGCAGCCAAGCTGGGGATACCAGGGGGATAGGGAGTCAGCCCCAGCATTTT.

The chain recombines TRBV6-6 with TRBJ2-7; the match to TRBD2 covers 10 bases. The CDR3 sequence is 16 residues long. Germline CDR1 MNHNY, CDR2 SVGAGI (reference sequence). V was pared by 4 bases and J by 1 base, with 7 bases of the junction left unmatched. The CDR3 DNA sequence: TGTGCCAGCAGTTTCCCGACTAGCGGGCGGTCCTACGAGCAGTACTTC. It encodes CASSFPTSGRSYEQYF.

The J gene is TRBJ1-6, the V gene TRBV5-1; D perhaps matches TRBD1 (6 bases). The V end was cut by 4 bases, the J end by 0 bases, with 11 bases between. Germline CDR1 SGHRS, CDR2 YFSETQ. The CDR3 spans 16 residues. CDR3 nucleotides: TGCGCCAGCAGCAAGGACAGTTACTCCTATAATTCACCCCTCCACTTT. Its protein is CASSKDSYSYNSPLHF.

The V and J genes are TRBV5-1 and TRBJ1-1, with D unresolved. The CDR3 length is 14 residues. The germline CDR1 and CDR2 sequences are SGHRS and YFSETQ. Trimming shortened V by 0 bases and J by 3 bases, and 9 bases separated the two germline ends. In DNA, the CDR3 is TGCGCCAGCAGCTTGGATTCAGGTCACACTGAAGCTTTCTTT. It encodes CASSLDSGHTEAFF.

CDR3 residues: CASSSSPGYGYTF. The CDR3 DNA sequence: TGTGCCTCTTCGTCGTCTCCGGGCTATGGCTACACCTTC. The J gene is TRBJ1-2, the V gene TRBV6-6; D remains unclear. V gave up 11 bases and J gave up 4 bases, with 17 bases separating them. The CDR3 has 13 residues. Per the germline V gene, CDR1 is MNHNY and CDR2 is SVGAGI (reference sequence).

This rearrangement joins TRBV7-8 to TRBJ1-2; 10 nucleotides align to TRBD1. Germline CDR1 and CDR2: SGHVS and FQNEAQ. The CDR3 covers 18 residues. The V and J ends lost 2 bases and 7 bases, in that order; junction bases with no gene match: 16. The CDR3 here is CASSLTSLRDRGMIGYTF. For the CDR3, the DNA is TGTGCCAGCAGCTTAACTTCCCTTCGGGACAGGGGAATGATTGGCTACACCTTC.

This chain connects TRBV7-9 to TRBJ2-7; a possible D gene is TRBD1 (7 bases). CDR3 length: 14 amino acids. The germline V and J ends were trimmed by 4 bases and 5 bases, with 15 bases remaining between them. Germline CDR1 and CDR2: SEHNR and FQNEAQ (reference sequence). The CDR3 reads CASSSPAGTDEQYF. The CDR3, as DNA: TGTGCCAGCAGCTCCCCCGCGGGGACAGACGAGCAGTACTTC. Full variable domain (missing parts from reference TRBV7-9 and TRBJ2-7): DTGVSQNPRHKITKRGQNVTFRCDPISEHNRLYWYRQTLGQGPEFLTYFQNEAQLEKSRLLSDRFSAERPKGSFSTLEIQRTEQGDSAMYLCASSSPAGTDEQYFGPGTRLTVT.

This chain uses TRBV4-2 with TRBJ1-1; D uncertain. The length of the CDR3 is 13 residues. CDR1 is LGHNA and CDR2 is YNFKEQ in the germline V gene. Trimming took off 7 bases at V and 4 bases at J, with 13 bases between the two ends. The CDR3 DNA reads TGTGCCAGCAAGTCGGGATTAGGCACTGAAGCTTTCTTT. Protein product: CASKSGLGTEAFF.

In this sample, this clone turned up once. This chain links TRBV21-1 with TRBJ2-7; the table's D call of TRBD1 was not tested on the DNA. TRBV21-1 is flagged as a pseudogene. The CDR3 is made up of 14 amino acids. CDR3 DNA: TGTGCCAGCAGCAAGGCGACAGGGGACTACGAGCAGTACTTC. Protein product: CASSKATGDYEQYF.

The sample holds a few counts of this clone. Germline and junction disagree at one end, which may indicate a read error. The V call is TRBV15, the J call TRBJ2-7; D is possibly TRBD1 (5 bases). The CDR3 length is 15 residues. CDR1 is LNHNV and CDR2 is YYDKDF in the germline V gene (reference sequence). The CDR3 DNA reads TGTGCCACCAGCCGAGACCAGGGTTCGTCCTACGAGCAGTACTTC. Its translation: CATSRDQGSSYEQYF.

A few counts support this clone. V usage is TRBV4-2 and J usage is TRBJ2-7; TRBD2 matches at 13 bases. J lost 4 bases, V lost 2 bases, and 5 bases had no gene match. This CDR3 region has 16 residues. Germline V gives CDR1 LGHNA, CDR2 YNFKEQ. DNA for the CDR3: TGTGCCAGCAGCCAACTGACTAGCGGGGGGCCATACGAGCAGTACTTC. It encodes CASSQLTSGGPYEQYF.

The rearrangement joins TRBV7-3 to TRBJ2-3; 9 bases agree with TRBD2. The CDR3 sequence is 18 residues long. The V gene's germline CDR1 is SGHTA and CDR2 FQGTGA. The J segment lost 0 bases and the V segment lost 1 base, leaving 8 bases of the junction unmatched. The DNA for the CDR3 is TGTGCCAGCAGCTTAAGGGCGGGGGGGCTTTCGAGCACAGATACGCAGTATTTT. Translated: CASSLRAGGLSSTDTQYF.

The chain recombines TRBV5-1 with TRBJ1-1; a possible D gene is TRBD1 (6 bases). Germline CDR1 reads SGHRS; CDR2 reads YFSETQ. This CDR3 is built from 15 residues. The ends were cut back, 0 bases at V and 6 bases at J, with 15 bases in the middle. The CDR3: CASSLGSGAGAEAFF. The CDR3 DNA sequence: TGCGCCAGCAGCTTGGGGTCAGGGGCAGGCGCTGAAGCTTTCTTT. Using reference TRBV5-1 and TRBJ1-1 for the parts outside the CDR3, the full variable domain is KAGVTQTPRYLIKTRGQQVTLSCSPISGHRSVSWYQQTPGQGLQFLFEYFSETQRNKGNFPGRFSGRQFSNSRSEMNVSTLELGDSALYLCASSLGSGAGAEAFFGQGTRLTVV.